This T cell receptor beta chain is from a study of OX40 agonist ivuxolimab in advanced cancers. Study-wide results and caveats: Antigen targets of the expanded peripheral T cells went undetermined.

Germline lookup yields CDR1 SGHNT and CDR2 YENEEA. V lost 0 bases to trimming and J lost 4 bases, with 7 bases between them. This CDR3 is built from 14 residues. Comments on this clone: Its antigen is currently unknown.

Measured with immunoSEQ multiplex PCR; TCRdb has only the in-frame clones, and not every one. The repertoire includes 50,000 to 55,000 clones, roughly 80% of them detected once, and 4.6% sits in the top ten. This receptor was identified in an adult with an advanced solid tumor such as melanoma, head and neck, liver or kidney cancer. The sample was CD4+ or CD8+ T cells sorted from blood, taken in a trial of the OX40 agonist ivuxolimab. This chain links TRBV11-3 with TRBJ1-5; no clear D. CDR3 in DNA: TGTGCCAGCAGCTTAGATGGCCGGAATCAGCCCCAGCATTTT. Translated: CASSLDGRNQPQHF.